The T cell receptor beta chain described here comes from a study of blood T cell repertoires in COVID-19. Study-wide context: Sources were T cells, B-cell-depleted T cells, or PBMCs; the material itself was cDNA or gDNA.

The J segment lost 4 bases and the V segment lost 6 bases, leaving 8 bases of the junction unmatched. Germline CDR1 is MNHEY and CDR2 is SMNVEV (reference sequence). The CDR3 is 15 residues long. Authors' processing steps: Counts of nucleated cells, estimated from reference gene primer amplification, were obtained. Clones were read by immunoSEQ multiplex PCR, and TCRdb kept only the in-frame ones, dropping some. The D gene and trimming were derived from the DNA, and the V and J assignments and clone size from that table. Of 250,000 to 350,000 clones in the sample, more than 70% are singletons; the top ten hold around 8%.

Sequencing input: peripheral blood. This clonotype was sampled from a woman in her forties or fifties who had recovered from COVID-19. The chain recombines TRBV27 with TRBJ2-2; 7 bases map to TRBD1. For the CDR3, the DNA is TGTGCCAGCAGGCAAACAGGGGTGGGCACCGGGGAGCTGTTTTTT. This encodes CASRQTGVGTGELFF.